Below are 19 T cell receptor beta chains sequenced from a single sample in a study of T cell responses to AZD1222 COVID-19 vaccine. Repertoires were generated with immunoSEQ multiplex PCR, while TCRdb's copy carries only in-frame clones and drops some. The data show some 120,000 clones, with 90% to 95% seen just once and approximately 3.1% held by the top ten. The sample was peripheral blood, taken on day 0 of AZD1222 vaccination. The receptors stem from an adult in good health.

This clone was seen once. The rearrangement joins TRBV2 to TRBJ1-2, with unresolved D. Germline V lookup: CDR1 SNHLY, CDR2 FYNNEI. Deletions cut 3 bases from V and 4 bases from J, with 12 bases between. There are 14 residues in the CDR3. The CDR3 coding sequence is TGTGCCAGCAGTGATTCGGTCATGCTCTATGGCTACACCTTC. Protein product: CASSDSVMLYGYTF. Full variable domain (outside the CDR3, taken from reference TRBV2 and TRBJ1-2): EPEVTQTPSHQVTQMGQEVILRCVPISNHLYFYWYRQILGQKVEFLVSFYNNEISEKSEIFDDQFSVERPDGSNFTLKIRSTKLEDSAMYFCASSDSVMLYGYTFGSGTRLTVV.

V gene TRBV27 combines with J gene TRBJ2-2; 7 nucleotides line up with TRBD2. The germline V gene encodes CDR1 MNHEY and CDR2 SMNVEV (reference sequence). V shed 8 bases and J 6 bases; nucleotides not matched to a gene: 9. This CDR3 is 14 amino acids long. CDR3 DNA: TGTGCCAGCTCCTGGGGGGGAGAGGCCGGGGAGCTGTTTTTT. Translation gives CASSWGGEAGELFF.

In this sample, this clone turned up once. The rearrangement uses TRBV7-6 and TRBJ2-7; D might be TRBD2 (6 bases). V dropped 1 base and J dropped 3 bases, with 16 bases sitting between them. Germline CDR1 and CDR2: SGHVS and FNYEAQ. The CDR3 covers 16 residues. The CDR3 bases are TGTGCCAGCAGCTTAGGGGGAACGGAGGGGAGCTACGAGCAGTACTTC. Amino acid sequence: CASSLGGTEGSYEQYF.

The chain employs TRBV24-1 and TRBJ2-7, with 8 bases that match TRBD1. V was pared by 9 bases and J by 2 bases, with 8 bases of the junction left unmatched. The CDR3 contains 14 residues. Germline V CDR1 and CDR2: KGHDR, SFDVKD. The CDR3 region is CATLPRGLAYEQYF. In nucleotides, the CDR3 is TGTGCCACCTTACCCAGGGGGCTTGCCTACGAGCAGTACTTC.

V and J are TRBV28 and TRBJ1-1; the match to TRBD1 covers 7 bases. With V trimmed by 2 bases and J by 1 base, 10 bases remained unmatched. This CDR3 comprises 17 residues. Germline-derived CDR1 and CDR2 are MDHEN and SYDVKM. DNA for the CDR3: TGTGCCAGCAGTTTAATGGGACAGCGATTAAGGAACACTGAAGCTTTCTTT. Protein sequence: CASSLMGQRLRNTEAFF.

The chain combines TRBV18 with TRBJ2-7; TRBD2 might be the D (6 bases). This CDR3 has 15 residues. CDR1 is KGHSH and CDR2 is LQKENI in the germline V gene. Trimming shortened V by 0 bases and J by 5 bases, and 14 bases separated the two germline ends. CDR3 DNA sequence: TGTGCCAGCTCACCACCCACCGGGGGTAGCCACGAGCAGTACTTC. As protein: CASSPPTGGSHEQYF. Drawing the rest from reference TRBV18 and TRBJ2-7, the complete variable domain is NAGVMQNPRHLVRRRGQEARLRCSPMKGHSHVYWYRQLPEEGLKFMVYLQKENIIDESGMPKERFSAEFPKEGPSILRIQQVVRGDSAAYFCASSPPTGGSHEQYFGPGTRLTVT.

This sequence joins TRBV13 and TRBJ2-4, with D possibly TRBD1 on 6 matching bases. CDR1 PRHDT and CDR2 FYEKMQ come from the germline V gene (reference sequence). The length of the CDR3 is 18 residues. The V end lost 0 bases, the J end lost 0 bases, and 15 bases lay between the germline ends. The CDR3 loop reads CASSLGLDDRLAKNIQYF. In DNA, the CDR3 is TGTGCCAGCAGCTTAGGCTTAGACGACAGGTTAGCCAAAAACATTCAGTACTTC.

The chain has TRBV28 and TRBJ2-2; tentatively, D is TRBD1 (5 bases). The CDR3 has 14 amino acids. CDR1 and CDR2 from the germline V gene are MDHEN and SYDVKM. The V end was cut by 6 bases, the J end by 2 bases, with 10 bases between. The CDR3, as DNA: TGTGCCAGCAGGCCTACAGGAAACACCGGGGAGCTGTTTTTT. Its protein is CASRPTGNTGELFF.

J is TRBJ1-1 and V is TRBV19; 8 positions agree with TRBD1. The CDR3 has 15 amino acids. Germline values: CDR1 LNHDA, CDR2 SQIVND (reference sequence). V was pared by 5 bases and J by 1 base, with 6 bases of the junction left unmatched. CDR3 in amino acids: CASSFQGAGNTEAFF. The CDR3 DNA reads as TGTGCCAGTAGTTTTCAGGGGGCTGGGAACACTGAAGCTTTCTTT.

This clone was observed once. The chain couples TRBV2 to TRBJ2-7, with TRBD2 identical over 9 bases. The V segment lost 7 bases and the J segment 3 bases; nucleotides outside the gene matches: 7. The CDR3 runs to 14 residues. The germline gives CDR1 SNHLY, CDR2 FYNNEI. The CDR3: CASTLSGRNYEQYF. In nucleotides, the CDR3 is TGTGCCAGCACCCTTAGCGGGAGAAACTACGAGCAGTACTTC.

The V call is TRBV5-1, the J call TRBJ1-1, with 11 nucleotides matching TRBD1. CDR3 length equals 13 residues. Germline V gives CDR1 SGHRS, CDR2 YFSETQ. Germline trimming cut 4 bases from V and 6 bases from J; bases unmatched to any gene: 2. The CDR3 DNA follows: TGCGCCAGCAGCGTGGACAGGGGGCCTGAAGCTTTCTTT. This sequence encodes CASSVDRGPEAFF.

This chain links TRBV19 with TRBJ2-1; TRBD2 matches at 7 bases. This CDR3 has 15 residues. J lost 4 bases, V lost 4 bases, and 7 bases had no gene match. Per germline, CDR1 LNHDA and CDR2 SQIVND (reference sequence). CDR3 sequence (DNA): TGTGCCAGTAGTACAAGCGGGGCGCTTTACAATGAGCAGTTCTTC. This gives the protein CASSTSGALYNEQFF.

V is TRBV4-2 and J is TRBJ1-1, with 8 bases lining up with TRBD1. The junction had 8 bases not matched to a gene; V was cut back by 3 bases and J by 8 bases. Per germline, CDR1 LGHNA and CDR2 YNFKEQ. The CDR3 covers 14 residues. The chain's CDR3 is CASSHNQGAQEAFF. The CDR3 DNA sequence: TGTGCCAGCAGCCATAACCAGGGGGCGCAGGAAGCTTTCTTT.

This rearrangement joins TRBV6-5 to TRBJ2-7, with D perhaps assigned TRBD1 or TRBD2 (5 bases each). This CDR3 region has 14 residues. Germline lookup yields CDR1 MNHEY and CDR2 SVGAGI. The V end was cut by 7 bases, the J end by 0 bases, with 13 bases between. The CDR3 loop reads CASTDSGPSYEQYF. The CDR3 bases are TGTGCCAGCACCGACTCGGGACCCTCCTACGAGCAGTACTTC.

The chain is built from TRBV28 and TRBJ1-5; TRBD1 matches at 9 bases. This CDR3 is 15 amino acids long. CDR1 is MDHEN, CDR2 SYDVKM, per germline. The ends lost 5 bases at V and 5 bases at J; junction bases unmatched: 7. The CDR3 DNA is TGTGCCAGCAGTCCTCAACAGGGGGCGGATCAGCCCCAGCATTTT. Amino acid sequence: CASSPQQGADQPQHF.

The chain couples TRBV11-1 to TRBJ1-2; 9 bases agree with TRBD1. V was clipped by 6 bases and J by 6 bases; unmatched bases: 5. Germline lookup yields CDR1 SGHAT and CDR2 FQDESV (reference sequence). This CDR3 region has 13 residues. CDR3 protein: CASSLQGADGYTF. As DNA, the CDR3 is TGTGCCAGCAGTTTACAGGGGGCAGATGGCTACACCTTC.

The chain uses TRBV19 and TRBJ2-1, with 10 bases aligning to TRBD2. Germline loops: CDR1 LNHDA, CDR2 SQIVND (reference sequence). The CDR3 extends over 16 amino acids. V lost 5 bases to trimming and J lost 4 bases; unmatched junction nucleotides: 8. DNA of the CDR3: TGTGCCAGTAGTCGTGGGGAACTAGCGGGATACAATGAGCAGTTCTTC. This codes for CASSRGELAGYNEQFF.

The V gene is TRBV10-3, the J gene TRBJ1-1, with D possibly being TRBD1 (5 bases). Per the germline V gene, CDR1 is ENHRY and CDR2 is SYGVKD. V lost 4 bases, J lost 9 bases, and 21 bases lay in between. The CDR3 sequence is 15 residues long. The CDR3 DNA follows: TGTGCCATCAGTGGTGAAGGGACTGGGAGACAAAAAGCTTTCTTT. Translating gives CAISGEGTGRQKAFF.

This rearrangement joins TRBV10-3 to TRBJ2-1; TRBD2 matches at 7 bases. The CDR3 loop spans 14 amino acids. Trimming took 4 bases from V and 9 from J; bases not matched to a gene: 9. The germline V gene encodes CDR1 ENHRY and CDR2 SYGVKD. In nucleotides, the CDR3 is TGTGCCATCAGTGGTCGGGAGGATGTTGGTGAGCAGTTCTTC. Encoded protein: CAISGREDVGEQFF.